This T cell receptor (beta chain) was captured in a study of PD-1 blockade in classical Hodgkin lymphoma. Study-wide findings and caveats: The study found complete responders had baseline diversity similar to newly diagnosed patients.

With 1 base removed from V and 2 bases from J, the gap between germline ends came to 13 bases. The CDR3 consists of 16 residues. Germline CDR1 and CDR2: SGHTA and FQGNSA. Produced via immunoSEQ multiplex PCR; TCRdb's table is partial and in-frame only. The sample has roughly 100,000 clones; around 78% are singletons. Time point in this sample: cycle 4 day 1 (C4D1), after 6 weeks of nivolumab. The patients all showed relapse after autologous stem cell transplantation, while their brentuximab vedotin exposure varied. To note about this clone: Its antigen is as yet unknown.

The chain couples TRBV7-2 to TRBJ2-3; no clear D gene. The sequence was collected from a human donor with classical Hodgkin lymphoma. Sequenced here: peripheral blood mononuclear cells (PBMCs), sampled before the fourth cycle of nivolumab. The chain's CDR3 is CASSLGVMRNTDTQYF. The CDR3 coding sequence is TGTGCCAGCAGCTTAGGAGTGATGCGAAACACAGATACGCAGTATTTT.